Sequencing of this T cell receptor beta chain was carried out in a study of T-cell reconstitution after alpha-beta-depleted transplantation in children. Overall study findings and caveats: Newly produced T cells mostly accounted for T-cell counts and diversity one year post-transplant.

Researchers prepared the TCRbeta library using unique molecular identifiers, the study reports. TCRdb reanalysed the PCR reads using MiXCR and keeps one entry per CDR3 protein. The sample lists more than 400,000 distinct CDR3 sequences, about 10% occurring once. V lost 0 bases and J 0 bases, leaving 6 bases between the germline ends. The germline gives CDR1 MNHEY, CDR2 SVGEGT. The CDR3 runs 15 residues. Of note for this clonotype: Its antigen remains unidentified.

V gene TRBV6-2 or TRBV6-3 combines with J gene TRBJ2-1; D call uncertain. The receptor was isolated from a female patient aged 2-9 years who had a stem cell transplant for aplastic anemia, so the T cells may come from the graft donor. The source was PBMCs, mostly from graft donor cells, collected 180 days after TCRalphabeta/CD19-depleted stem cell transplant. The CDR3 sequence: CASSYSTSSYNEQFF. DNA of the CDR3: TGTGCCAGCAGTTACTCGACAAGCTCCTACAATGAGCAGTTCTTC.